Sequencing of this T cell receptor (beta chain) was carried out in a study of shared clonotypes between healthy human individuals (dated by TCRdb to the early 2020s). Regarding the study in general: The cohort included a few men and two women between 18 and 49 years of age. Different laboratories and diverse techniques were used to prepare libraries and sequence TCR repertoires, to increase sequencing depth and limit assay-specific biases. To estimate repertoire size and how much clonotypes are shared between individuals, the study performed deep sequencing of blood TCR repertoires from 4 to 6 healthy adults. Per donor, three plates each were used for CD4 naive and CD4 memory, two for CD8 naive, and one for CD8 memory. Each donor's leukapheresis produced roughly between roughly 0.94 and 9.5 billion PBMCs. The paper's findings and limits, for the study overall: Naive subsets generally had larger estimated clonotype richness than memory subsets did. Only blood was sampled, and tissue TCR repertoires likely differ from those in blood. Roughly 5% of naive CD4, approximately 3.7% of naive CD8, approximately 2.2% of memory CD4, and less than 0.45% of memory CD8 clonotypes were shared across several donors. Even with the large sequencing depth, rarefaction of the sorted-subset datasets indicated that sequencing was incomplete. Based on pairwise subsampling, the degree of clonotype sharing among donors was expected to be affected by sequencing depth. The small number of donors limited the genetic and exposure-history diversity represented. Compared with non-shared clonotypes, clonotypes shared by all four sorted-subset donors had higher generation probabilities.

TCR CDR3 regions were amplified from genomic DNA by multiplex PCR using the deep immunoSEQ assay. Extracted genomic DNA from each cell subset was distributed evenly across all wells of several immunoSEQ 96-well plates, and each plate was treated as a replicate. For sorted subsets, each replicate PCR was loaded with approximately 190 ng genomic DNA, equivalent to about 33,000 T cell genomes. Purified libraries were quantified with a Qubit 3.0 fluorometer, sized on a Bioanalyzer 2100, and re-quantified with the KAPA Library Quantification kit. A separate single-read 150-cycle Illumina NextSeq 550 flow cell was used to sequence each immunoSEQ 96-well plate. The published analysis was carried out like this. Because the immunoSEQ output included only junctional sequences and no quality scores, the filtering could not be the same as the filtering used for full-length reads. To assign V/J genes and CDR3, sequences were annotated using PyIR, a Python wrapper for IgBLAST v1.9, with IMGT germline references. Any read was removed if the V/J assignment was weak (E-value above 1e-6), the CDR3 was missing, or the read contained stop codons, out-of-frame junctions, or ambiguous translated residues. V3J clonotypes were defined as sequences sharing the same inferred V gene, J gene, and CDR3 amino acid sequence. The percentage overlap between two repertoires was calculated by dividing the number of shared unique clonotypes by the size of the smaller repertoire. Repertoire richness was assessed with RTK rarefaction, the Chao1 estimator, and Recon v2.1 estimates of unobserved clonotypes. OLGA was used to compute generation probabilities for all TCRbeta clonotypes that the gDNA method yielded from a few donors. TCRdb holds this immuneACCESS table with in-frame rearrangements only. Some clones are missing; in checked studies, unresolved V genes explain under half, and the rest has no known cause. V and J calls and clone size come straight from that table; D and trimming were deduced from the DNA. This sample has approximately 500,000 clones in its table, and roughly 95% of those were observed once. About 0.057% of the sample comes from the top ten.

Remarks on this clone: The antigen it binds to is not known. No quality values exist for individual bases; no much larger clone is one base distant. The same CDR3 is also encoded by other DNA sequences in this sample.

The donors were healthy, HIV-negative adults who had no recently reported acute infections or vaccinations. All donors were Caucasian adults living in Nashville, Tennessee, USA. CD4+ T cells were enriched by magnetic negative selection; naive cells were then positively selected on CD45RA, and the negative fraction formed the memory subset. After blood collection by leukapheresis, PBMCs were isolated using Ficoll-Histopaque density gradient centrifugation and then cryopreserved in the vapor phase of liquid nitrogen. Analytical flow cytometry was used to check the purity and quantity of each magnetically sorted T cell population. Each sorted fraction had its genomic DNA isolated and then quantified by UV absorbance on a Nanodrop 2000c. This TCR came from a woman aged 25 to 39 in good health. The sample comprised naive CD4+ T cells sorted from blood. This specimen's cell subset or site label, interpreted: CD45RA+ positively selected.

Here is the DNA: TGCAGTGCTGCTCCGGGGGAAAAACTGTTTTTT. Its product reads: CSAAPGEKLFF. This sequence uses TRBV20-1 and TRBJ1-4, with an unclear D gene assignment. V loses 5 bases, J loses 8 bases, and the germline ends lie 9 bases apart. Taken from cysteine to phenylalanine, the CDR3 has 11 residues. Only the CDR3 portion is preserved as DNA: 33 bases, with reading frame beginning at the first base. CDR1 and CDR2 (DFQATT, SNEGSKA) derive from the germline V gene (reference sequence).